This T cell receptor beta chain was identified in a study of shared clonotypes between healthy human individuals. CDR1 and CDR2 (germline): MNHEY, SMNVEV (reference sequence). The trim removed 8 bases at V and 5 bases at J, leaving 12 bases unmatched. The length of the CDR3 is 16 residues. Recent acute infections and vaccinations were absent in the healthy HIV-negative adult donors. The table came from immunoSEQ multiplex PCR; TCRdb's copy has only in-frame clones and leaves some out. The sample includes about half a million clones, about 85% of them seen just once. The chain combines TRBV27 with TRBJ2-4; 10 positions match TRBD2. The sequence came from a woman in her thirties or forties in good health. Some clones in this sample may be carry-over from other donors' samples. The sample was PBMCs. The CDR3, as DNA: TGTGCCAGCTCTACGCCGTTAGCGGGAGGCCAAAACATTCAGTACTTC. Amino acids: CASSTPLAGGQNIQYF.